This T cell receptor (beta chain) derives from a study of blood T cell repertoires in COVID-19. As for the study in general: Sites across the United States, Italy and Spain contributed samples from acute and convalescent COVID-19.

The trim removed 2 bases at V and 0 bases at J, leaving 3 bases unmatched. Germline CDR1 MNHGY, CDR2 SAAAGT. CDR3 length equals 16 residues. As originally analysed: For nucleated cells, counts were estimated from reference gene primer amplification. Sequencing used immunoSEQ multiplex PCR; TCRdb keeps in-frame clones, though not all of them. V and J calls plus clone size are reproduced from that table; the DNA served to infer D and trimming. This sample has about 300,000 clones, with roughly 90% found just once. The chain combines TRBV6-8 with TRBJ2-3; TRBD2 matches 9 bases. The receptor comes from a woman under 30 with acute COVID-19. The source material was PBMCs or T cells enriched from blood (not recorded which). As DNA, the CDR3 is TGTGCCAGCAGTTACCAAGCGGGAGGCAGCACAGATACGCAGTATTTT. It specifies CASSYQAGGSTDTQYF.